These T cell receptor beta chains were read from a single sample in a study of blood T cell repertoires in COVID-19. The repertoire was sequenced with immunoSEQ multiplex PCR; TCRdb's copy has only in-frame clones and lacks some. Found here are 300,000 to 400,000 clones, around 90% of them singletons; the top ten hold 1%. The specimen was peripheral blood. The receptors were gathered from a man aged 50-59 years with active or convalescent COVID-19. CDR3s include the opening cysteine and the closing phenylalanine or tryptophan. A D gene is named only where the DNA matches it firmly. Only some rows state a clone size, as once, few, many or a class for expanded clones.

TRBD1	TRBV2	TRBJ2-7	-	TGTGCCAGCAGGACAGGGATGCGGTCCTACGAGCAGTACTTC	CASRTGMRSYEQYF
-	TRBV5-1	TRBJ1-1	-	TGCGCCAGCAGCTGGGGCAGCCCAAGGATTAACACTGAAGCTTTCTTT	CASSWGSPRINTEAFF
-	TRBV27	TRBJ1-3	-	TGTGCCAGCAGTCGAAAACAAGACTCTGGAAACACCATATATTTT	CASSRKQDSGNTIYF
-	TRBV9	TRBJ2-7	-	TGTGCCAGCAGCGAGAGTACGGGACACTTCTACGAGCAGTACTTC	CASSESTGHFYEQYF
-	TRBV19	TRBJ1-5	-	TGTGCCAGTAGTAAAGGCGAGGGTCCTCAGCCCCAGCATTTT	CASSKGEGPQPQHF
-	TRBV28	TRBJ1-4	-	TGTGCCAGCAGCGAAGGGAGAGTCACAAATGAAAAACTGTTTTTT	CASSEGRVTNEKLFF
-	TRBV21-1	TRBJ2-7	few	TGTGCCAGCACTAAGACAGGGGACGATATGCCTAGCGAGCAGTACTTC	CASTKTGDDMPSEQYF
-	TRBV6-5	TRBJ1-5	-	TGTGCCAGCAGTTACTCGGGGAGAGGCAATCAGCCCCAGCATTTT	CASSYSGRGNQPQHF
TRBD1	TRBV28	TRBJ1-6	few	TGTGCCAGCAAGAGAACAGGGGTTAGGTCCCTCCACTTT	CASKRTGVRSLHF
-	TRBV5-1	TRBJ1-4	-	TGCGCCAGCAGCAGCGGCAGGGGTTATGATGAAAAACTGTTTTTT	CASSSGRGYDEKLFF
TRBD1	TRBV5-1	TRBJ1-1	-	TGCGCCAGCAGCATTACAGGGGGCGGGAGGACTGAAGCTTTCTTT	CASSITGGGRTEAFF
-	TRBV24-1	TRBJ2-5	-	TGTGCCACAAGAAACCCTAACCAAGAGACCCAGTACTTC	CATRNPNQETQYF
-	TRBV4-2	TRBJ2-3	-	TGTGCCAGCAGCCAAGCGGGGGGCAGGTCAGATACGCAGTATTTT	CASSQAGGRSDTQYF
-	TRBV2	TRBJ1-6	-	TGTGCCAGCAGTGCCAGCAGGAAAAATTCACCCCTCCACTTT	CASSASRKNSPLHF
TRBD1	TRBV7-9	TRBJ1-4	-	TGTGCCAGCAGCTTCGACAGGGTTGAAAAACTGTTTTTT	CASSFDRVEKLFF
-	TRBV5-1	TRBJ1-3	-	TGCGCCAGCAGCTTGGCTGGCGGGGGAGGAACTGGAAACACCATATATTTT	CASSLAGGGGTGNTIYF
-	TRBV6-5	TRBJ1-5	-	TGTGCCAGCAGTTACGGGAGGAGCGGGCAGCCCCAGCATTTT	CASSYGRSGQPQHF
-	TRBV12-3/TRBV12-4	TRBJ1-4	-	TGTGCCAGCAGCCGAGGGGGTAATGAAAAACTGTTTTTT	CASSRGGNEKLFF